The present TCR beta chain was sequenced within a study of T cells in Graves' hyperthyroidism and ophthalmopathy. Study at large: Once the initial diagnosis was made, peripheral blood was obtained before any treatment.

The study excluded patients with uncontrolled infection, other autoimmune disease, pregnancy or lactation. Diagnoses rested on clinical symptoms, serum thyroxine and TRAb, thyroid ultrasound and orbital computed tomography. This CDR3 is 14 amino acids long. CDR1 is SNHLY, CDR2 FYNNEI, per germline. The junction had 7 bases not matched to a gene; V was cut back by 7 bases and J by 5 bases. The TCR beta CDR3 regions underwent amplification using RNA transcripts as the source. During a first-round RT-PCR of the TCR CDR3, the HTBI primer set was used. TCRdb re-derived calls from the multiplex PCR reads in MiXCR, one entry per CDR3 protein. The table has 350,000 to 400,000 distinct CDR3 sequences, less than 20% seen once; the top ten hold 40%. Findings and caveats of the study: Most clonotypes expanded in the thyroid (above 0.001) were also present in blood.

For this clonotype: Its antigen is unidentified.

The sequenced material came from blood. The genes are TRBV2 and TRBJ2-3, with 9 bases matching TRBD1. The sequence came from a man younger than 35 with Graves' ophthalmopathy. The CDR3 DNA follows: TGTGCCAGCAACGGGGACAGGGTTAAAGATACGCAGTATTTT. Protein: CASNGDRVKDTQYF.